This TCR beta chain came from a study of technical replicates of blood from several donors. Produced via immunoSEQ multiplex PCR; TCRdb's table is partial and in-frame only. The table shows 50,000 to 70,000 clones, with around 96% occurring only once. The V and J ends lost 1 base and 1 base respectively, with 17 bases between them. The CDR3 is 17 residues long. Germline lookup yields CDR1 SGHTS and CDR2 YDEGEE. The chain joins TRBV5-8 to TRBJ1-1; the D gene is possibly TRBD1 (6 bases). Material: PBMCs. The sequence came from a human donor in good health. Some clones in this sample may be carry-over from other donors' samples. CDR3 DNA: TGTGCCAGCAGCTTGTCGTTTTCCGACAGGCCGAACACTGAAGCTTTCTTT. As protein: CASSLSFSDRPNTEAFF.